These T cell receptor beta chains were read from a single sample in a study of response to subunit inactivated influenza vaccine. TCRdb redid the calling of the RT-PCR reads with MiXCR, one entry per CDR3 protein. This sample has 700,000 to 800,000 distinct CDR3 sequences, with about 18% found just once. The sequences come from PBMCs from blood, collected more than 4 days after vaccination. The receptors were sampled from a man aged 50-59 years who received an inactivated influenza vaccine. Both conserved end residues are part of each CDR3. Each record gives: V gene, D gene, J gene, clone size, CDR3 DNA, CDR3 protein. D genes are given only for firm matches. Not all rows give a size; the values are once, few, many and, for expanded clones, a class.

V: TRBV24-1
D: TRBD2
J: TRBJ2-1
size: NA
DNA: TGTGCCACCAGGGGGGGGAGCGGAGCCTACAATGAGCAGTTCTTC
CDR3: CATRGGSGAYNEQFF

V: TRBV14
D: NA
J: TRBJ2-7
size: NA
DNA: TGTGCCAGCCAGCAGTGGGACGGCGACTACGAGCAGTACTTC
CDR3: CASQQWDGDYEQYF

V: TRBV10-3
D: NA
J: TRBJ2-5
size: NA
DNA: TGTGCCATCAGTGAGGCGGAGGGACAGATCAGTCGTGGGACCCAGTACTTC
CDR3: CAISEAEGQISRGTQYF

V: TRBV2
D: TRBD1
J: TRBJ1-1
size: few
DNA: TGTGCCAGCAGGAGGACAGGGCTTGCTGAAGCTTTCTTT
CDR3: CASRRTGLAEAFF

V: TRBV20-1
D: TRBD2
J: TRBJ2-2
size: NA
DNA: TGCAGTGCCTTAGGGACTAGCGGGAGGAACACCGGGGAGCTGTTTTTT
CDR3: CSALGTSGRNTGELFF

V: TRBV5-1
D: TRBD2
J: TRBJ2-7
size: NA
DNA: TGCGCCAGCAGCTTACGTGCGGGAGGGCCCGATCAGTACTTC
CDR3: CASSLRAGGPDQYF

V: TRBV5-1
D: NA
J: TRBJ2-3
size: few
DNA: TGCGCCAGCAGCCTTACAGCACACACAGATACGCAGTATTTT
CDR3: CASSLTAHTDTQYF

V: TRBV6-2/TRBV6-3
D: TRBD1
J: TRBJ2-1
size: NA
DNA: TGTGCCAGCAATCGGGACAGTACTAATGAGCAGTTCTTC
CDR3: CASNRDSTNEQFF

V: TRBV11-2
D: NA
J: TRBJ2-2
size: NA
DNA: TGTGCCAGCAGCTTCGGAGTAGCGAGCACCGGGGAGCTGTTTTTT
CDR3: CASSFGVASTGELFF

V: TRBV7-2
D: NA
J: TRBJ2-3
size: many
DNA: TGTGCCAGCGGGAATCGGGATACGCAGTATTTT
CDR3: CASGNRDTQYF

V: TRBV20-1
D: TRBD2
J: TRBJ2-1
size: NA
DNA: TGCAGTGCGTTGGGACTAGCGGGAGTGGATGAGCAGTTCTTC
CDR3: CSALGLAGVDEQFF

V: TRBV20-1
D: TRBD1
J: TRBJ2-3
size: NA
DNA: TGCAGTGCTAGTGGGACAGCCTTCACAGATACGCAGTATTTT
CDR3: CSASGTAFTDTQYF

V: TRBV6-2/TRBV6-3
D: TRBD1
J: TRBJ2-5
size: NA
DNA: TGTGCCAGCAGAGGACAGGAGACGACCCAGTACTTC
CDR3: CASRGQETTQYF

V: TRBV5-1
D: NA
J: TRBJ2-7
size: few
DNA: TGCGCCAGCAGCTTGCCGGGGGCAGGGGAGCAGTACTTC
CDR3: CASSLPGAGEQYF

V: TRBV29-1
D: NA
J: TRBJ2-7
size: many
DNA: TGCAGCGTTGGGGACGGTTACTACGAGCAGTACTTC
CDR3: CSVGDGYYEQYF

V: TRBV2
D: NA
J: TRBJ2-1
size: NA
DNA: TGTGCCAGCTACGCCGGGGCGGGGTCATACAATGAGCAGTTCTTC
CDR3: CASYAGAGSYNEQFF

V: TRBV12-3/TRBV12-4
D: NA
J: TRBJ1-2
size: few
DNA: TGTGCCAGCAGTTTCCGAGGGGGTAACTATGGCTACACCTTC
CDR3: CASSFRGGNYGYTF

V: TRBV2
D: NA
J: TRBJ1-1
size: many
DNA: TGTGCCAGCGTGGGGGGCTGGGCCCAAGCTTTCTTT
CDR3: CASVGGWAQAFF

V: TRBV10-3
D: TRBD1
J: TRBJ2-5
size: few
DNA: TGTGCCATCAGTGACCCCCGGACAGGGGGGGACCAAGAGACCCAGTACTTC
CDR3: CAISDPRTGGDQETQYF

V: TRBV5-5
D: NA
J: TRBJ2-1
size: many
DNA: TGTGCCAGCAGCTTGTTGCACGTCCTTAGGGACAATGAGCAGTTCTTC
CDR3: CASSLLHVLRDNEQFF

V: TRBV11-2
D: TRBD2
J: TRBJ2-1
size: NA
DNA: TGTGCCAGCAGCCCGGCCGGGACTAGCGGGGGGGCAGGGAACAATGAGCAGTTCTTC
CDR3: CASSPAGTSGGAGNNEQFF

V: TRBV5-1
D: NA
J: TRBJ2-7
size: NA
DNA: TGCGCCAGCAGCTTGGGGAAACTCGAATCCTACGAGCAGTACTTC
CDR3: CASSLGKLESYEQYF

V: TRBV6-1
D: NA
J: TRBJ2-6
size: NA
DNA: TGTGCCTCCAAAGGCTCCTCTGGGGCCAACGTCCTGACTTTC
CDR3: CASKGSSGANVLTF

V: TRBV10-1
D: NA
J: TRBJ2-1
size: NA
DNA: TGCGCCAGCAGTGGGACTATGGGGCGCCCGTTCTTC
CDR3: CASSGTMGRPFF

V: TRBV29-1
D: NA
J: TRBJ1-1
size: few
DNA: TGCAGCGTTGACGATTATGGGGACGGAGCTTTCTTT
CDR3: CSVDDYGDGAFF

V: TRBV9
D: NA
J: TRBJ2-3
size: NA
DNA: TGTGCCAGCACCCCCTCTCGGGTAGATACGCAGTATTTT
CDR3: CASTPSRVDTQYF

V: TRBV20-1
D: TRBD2
J: TRBJ2-2
size: few
DNA: TGCAGTGCTCCCGGGACTAGCGGGGGCGCCGGGGAGCTGTTTTTT
CDR3: CSAPGTSGGAGELFF

V: TRBV14
D: NA
J: TRBJ2-3
size: NA
DNA: TGTGCCAGCAGCCCCTGGGACTCTCGGGAAGATACGCAGTATTTT
CDR3: CASSPWDSREDTQYF

V: TRBV20-1
D: NA
J: TRBJ1-1
size: NA
DNA: TGCAGTGCCACGCCCGTCGTGAGCACTGAAGCTTTCTTT
CDR3: CSATPVVSTEAFF

V: TRBV6-2/TRBV6-3
D: NA
J: TRBJ2-1
size: NA
DNA: TGTGCCAGCAGAACGGGGAGTACATACAATGAGCAGTTCTTC
CDR3: CASRTGSTYNEQFF

V: TRBV5-5
D: NA
J: TRBJ1-5
size: NA
DNA: TGTGCCAGCAGGCCGGGCATTAGCAATCAGCCCCAGCATTTT
CDR3: CASRPGISNQPQHF

V: TRBV20-1
D: NA
J: TRBJ1-1
size: few
DNA: TGCAGTGCTAGAGGGGGGGCTCCGAACACTGAAGCTTTCTTT
CDR3: CSARGGAPNTEAFF

V: TRBV29-1
D: NA
J: TRBJ2-7
size: few
DNA: TGCAGCATCGAACAGGGATCCTACGAGCAGTACTTC
CDR3: CSIEQGSYEQYF

V: TRBV7-2
D: NA
J: TRBJ1-2
size: few
DNA: TGTGCCAGCAGCCCGGGGATTTCCTATGGCTACACCTTC
CDR3: CASSPGISYGYTF

V: TRBV7-2
D: NA
J: TRBJ2-7
size: NA
DNA: TGTGCCAGCAGCTTAAGGCTGTCTGACGAGCAGTACTTC
CDR3: CASSLRLSDEQYF

V: TRBV20-1
D: NA
J: TRBJ2-4
size: NA
DNA: TGCAGTGCTAGAGATGGAGGGAGGAACATTCAGTACTTC
CDR3: CSARDGGRNIQYF

V: TRBV7-8
D: TRBD1
J: TRBJ1-2
size: few
DNA: TGTGCCAGCAGCTTATCAGGGGGGCTGGACTTC
CDR3: CASSLSGGLDF

V: TRBV5-1
D: NA
J: TRBJ2-1
size: NA
DNA: TGCGCCAGCAGCTTGGAAGTACGGGAGCAGTTCTTC
CDR3: CASSLEVREQFF

V: TRBV7-3
D: NA
J: TRBJ2-1
size: NA
DNA: TGTGCCACGAAGGGGGAGGGCCGGAATGAGCAGTTCTTC
CDR3: CATKGEGRNEQFF

V: TRBV4-2
D: TRBD2
J: TRBJ2-7
size: NA
DNA: TGTGCCAGCAGCCAAGAAGCTAGCGGGGTCTCCTACGAGCAGTACTTC
CDR3: CASSQEASGVSYEQYF

V: TRBV29-1
D: TRBD1
J: TRBJ1-2
size: many
DNA: TGCAGCGTTGAAGAAAGGGGACAGGGAGTTTTTAACTATGGCTACACCTTC
CDR3: CSVEERGQGVFNYGYTF

V: TRBV18
D: TRBD1
J: TRBJ1-3
size: NA
DNA: TGTGCCAGCTCACCCCAGACAGGGCACTCTGGAAACACCATATATTTT
CDR3: CASSPQTGHSGNTIYF

V: TRBV5-1
D: TRBD2
J: TRBJ2-7
size: NA
DNA: TGCGCCAGCAGCTCAGGGACTAGCGGGACAGATGTTATCTACGAGCAGTACTTC
CDR3: CASSSGTSGTDVIYEQYF

V: TRBV4-2
D: TRBD1
J: TRBJ1-4
size: few
DNA: TGTGCCAGCAGCCAAGATGGGGGACAGGGCCCTGAAAAACTGTTTTTT
CDR3: CASSQDGGQGPEKLFF

V: TRBV7-2
D: TRBD2
J: TRBJ2-1
size: many
DNA: TGTGCCAGCAGCCGGGGGGGGAATGAGCAGTTCTTC
CDR3: CASSRGGNEQFF

V: TRBV24-1
D: NA
J: TRBJ2-3
size: NA
DNA: TGTGCCACCTCCTTTTCAGCCACCACAGATACGCAGTATTTT
CDR3: CATSFSATTDTQYF

V: TRBV20-1
D: NA
J: TRBJ2-7
size: few
DNA: TGCAGTGCTCAAGCCCCGGGACCCTGGGACGAGCAGTACTTC
CDR3: CSAQAPGPWDEQYF

V: TRBV20-1
D: NA
J: TRBJ2-1
size: many
DNA: TGCAGTACCAAGCGGGTAGTCTCCTACAATGAGCAGTTCTTC
CDR3: CSTKRVVSYNEQFF

V: TRBV5-1
D: NA
J: TRBJ2-5
size: NA
DNA: TGCGCCAGCAGCTTGGGGGAAGTAAGGTACTTC
CDR3: CASSLGEVRYF

V: TRBV20-1
D: NA
J: TRBJ1-5
size: NA
DNA: TGCAGTGCCAAGGGAAGCGGAGGGCAGCCCCAGCATTTT
CDR3: CSAKGSGGQPQHF

V: TRBV2
D: NA
J: TRBJ1-5
size: NA
DNA: TGTGCCAGCACCTTATACGGTCTCAGGGGCAATCAGCCCCAGCATTTT
CDR3: CASTLYGLRGNQPQHF

V: TRBV24-1
D: TRBD2
J: TRBJ2-1
size: many
DNA: TGTGCCACCAGTGATGCTAGCGGCTACTCCTACAATGAGCAGTTCTTC
CDR3: CATSDASGYSYNEQFF

V: TRBV2
D: NA
J: TRBJ2-6
size: few
DNA: TGTGCCAGCAGTGAGATCTCTGGGGCCAACGTCCTGACTTTC
CDR3: CASSEISGANVLTF